A single sample is the source of the 23 T cell receptor beta chains below, sequenced in a study of siplizumab effects on memory and regulatory T cells. Produced via immunoSEQ multiplex PCR; TCRdb's table is partial and in-frame only. This table holds some 100,000 clones, roughly 96% found once. The sample comprised naive CD4+ T cells sorted from blood. These receptors all come from a human donor in good health.

The chain has TRBV6-6 and TRBJ1-5; D may be TRBD1 (5 bases). The CDR3 loop spans 15 amino acids. Germline V gene lookup returns CDR1 MNHNY and CDR2 SVGAGI (reference sequence). Trimming stripped 0 bases from V and 4 bases from J, with 10 bases between. The CDR3 loop is CASSYSVQGNQPQHF. DNA for the CDR3: TGTGCCAGCAGTTACTCAGTCCAGGGTAATCAGCCCCAGCATTTT.

The V call is TRBV18, the J call TRBJ2-1; 11 bases agree with TRBD1. Per the germline V gene, CDR1 is KGHSH and CDR2 is LQKENI. This CDR3 comprises 16 residues. V trimming: 0 bases; J trimming: 6 bases; junction bases outside the gene matches: 4. The CDR3 loop is CASSPPGQGDSNEQFF. CDR3 bases: TGTGCCAGCTCACCACCGGGACAGGGGGACTCCAATGAGCAGTTCTTC.

This clone was counted a single time. The V call is TRBV27, the J call TRBJ2-1, with a weak D call TRBD1 (5 bases). V was pared by 7 bases and J by 7 bases, with 20 bases between. Looked up from germline, CDR1 is MNHEY and CDR2 is SMNVEV (reference sequence). This CDR3 region has 15 residues. The chain's CDR3 is CASNIPGSRRNEQFF. In DNA, the CDR3 is TGTGCCAGCAATATACCAGGGTCGCGTCGGAATGAGCAGTTCTTC.

The CDR3 nucleotides read TGCAGCGTTGAAACCGCTTTCGGGGGGACGTTCTATGGCTACACCTTC. Residues: CSVETAFGGTFYGYTF. The chain joins TRBV29-1 to TRBJ1-2; maybe TRBD1 (5 bases). CDR1 is SQVTM and CDR2 is ANQGSEA in the germline V gene. Trimming stripped 2 bases from V and 4 bases from J, with 20 bases between. The CDR3 is 16 residues long. Supplemented by reference TRBV29-1 and TRBJ1-2, the full variable domain reads SAVISQKPSRDICQRGTSLTIQCQVDSQVTMMFWYRQQPGQSLTLIATANQGSEATYESGFVIDKFPISRPNLTFSTLTVSNMSPEDSSIYLCSVETAFGGTFYGYTFGSGTRLTVV.

This chain uses TRBV5-6 with TRBJ2-5, with D unclear. Trimming pared 2 bases from V and 2 bases from J, leaving 10 bases between. Germline CDR1 reads SGHDT; CDR2 reads YYEEEE. The CDR3 length is 14 residues. CDR3 nucleotides: TGTGCCAGCAGCTTTAGGGCTACACAAGAGACCCAGTACTTC. Protein sequence: CASSFRATQETQYF.

In its sample, this clone was seen once. The chain links TRBV9 to TRBJ2-5; 8 positions agree with TRBD1. V was clipped by 3 bases and J by 3 bases; unmatched bases: 4. The germline CDR1 and CDR2 sequences are SGDLS and YYNGEE. CDR3 length equals 14 residues. The CDR3 here is CASSGRQGKETQYF. Here the CDR3 DNA reads TGTGCCAGCAGCGGGCGACAGGGGAAAGAGACCCAGTACTTC.

The chain carries TRBV6-5 and TRBJ2-7, with TRBD1 identical over 9 bases. V gave up 7 bases and J gave up 5 bases; unmatched junction bases: 9. The CDR3 has 14 residues. The germline V gene encodes CDR1 MNHEY and CDR2 SVGAGI. DNA for the CDR3: TGTGCCAGCAAAATCCGGGACAGGGTTGACGAGCAGTACTTC. This translates into CASKIRDRVDEQYF.

The rearrangement joins TRBV19 to TRBJ1-3, with D possibly TRBD1 on 5 matching bases. V dropped 7 bases and J dropped 4 bases, with 17 bases sitting between them. The CDR3 totals 15 residues. Germline V gene lookup returns CDR1 LNHDA and CDR2 SQIVND (reference sequence). The CDR3 region has the DNA TGTGCCAGTACAGGGCGGGATACCTTCGGAAACACCATATATTTT. It yields the protein CASTGRDTFGNTIYF.

The chain employs TRBV4-1 and TRBJ2-6; possible D gene TRBD1, 6 bases. V was cut by 3 bases and J by 0 bases, with 9 bases left in between. CDR3 length equals 16 residues. The V gene's germline CDR1 is MGHRA and CDR2 YSYEKL. CDR3 loop: CASSQGHSSGANVLTF. The CDR3 DNA is TGCGCCAGCAGCCAGGGACACAGCTCTGGGGCCAACGTCCTGACTTTC.

The table lists this clone with a count of one. This chain joins TRBV19 and TRBJ1-5; D ambiguous. This CDR3 spans 13 amino acids. Looked up from germline, CDR1 is LNHDA and CDR2 is SQIVND (reference sequence). Trimming stripped 4 bases from V and 4 bases from J, with 8 bases between. DNA for the CDR3: TGTGCCAGTAGTAAAACCGGAAATCAGCCCCAGCATTTT. Amino acids: CASSKTGNQPQHF.

The chain recombines TRBV7-3 with TRBJ2-3; TRBD1 matches 7 bases. The CDR3 covers 15 residues. The ends lost 5 bases at V and 4 bases at J; junction bases unmatched: 9. Germline lookup yields CDR1 SGHTA and CDR2 FQGTGA. The CDR3 sequence is CASSRQGVSADTQYF. CDR3 bases: TGTGCCAGCAGCCGACAGGGAGTGAGTGCAGATACGCAGTATTTT.

The V gene is TRBV28, the J gene TRBJ2-7; 8 bases are a match to TRBD1. After removal of 3 bases from V and 4 bases from J, the junction contained 11 bases not matched to a gene. This CDR3 contains 16 residues. The germline V gene has CDR1 MDHEN and CDR2 SYDVKM. The CDR3 DNA is TGTGCCAGCAGTTTCATTTGGGCAGGGGGCTTGTACGAGCAGTACTTC. Translating it yields CASSFIWAGGLYEQYF.

The V and J genes are TRBV5-1 and TRBJ1-2; D gene ambiguous. Trimming removed 6 bases at V and 0 bases at J, with 9 bases between. Germline V gene lookup returns CDR1 SGHRS and CDR2 YFSETQ. There are 13 residues in the CDR3. The CDR3 sequence is CASKSEANYGYTF. CDR3 nucleotide sequence: TGCGCCAGCAAGTCAGAGGCTAACTATGGCTACACCTTC.

The rearrangement uses TRBV7-9 and TRBJ1-5; no clear D gene. Germline V gene lookup returns CDR1 SEHNR and CDR2 FQNEAQ (reference sequence). V was clipped by 0 bases and J by 3 bases, with 6 bases between them. CDR3 length: 14 residues. The CDR3 loop is CASSLAGNNQPQHF. DNA for the CDR3: TGTGCCAGCAGCTTAGCGGGGAACAATCAGCCCCAGCATTTT.

Only one count was recorded for this clone. This chain connects TRBV5-1 to TRBJ2-1; 8 positions agree with TRBD2. The CDR3 is 15 residues long. V shed 6 bases, J shed 7 bases, and the junction held 12 bases outside the gene matches. Germline CDR1 reads SGHRS; CDR2 reads YFSETQ. DNA of the CDR3: TGCGCCAGCACCTCCCGGGCGGGGGGACCGAATGAGCAGTTCTTC. This translates into CASTSRAGGPNEQFF. The entire variable domain, with the rest obtained from reference TRBV5-1 and TRBJ2-1, is as follows: KAGVTQTPRYLIKTRGQQVTLSCSPISGHRSVSWYQQTPGQGLQFLFEYFSETQRNKGNFPGRFSGRQFSNSRSEMNVSTLELGDSALYLCASTSRAGGPNEQFFGPGTRLTVL.

The rearrangement uses TRBV19 and TRBJ1-5; D not certain. This CDR3 contains 17 residues. Trimming cost V 1 base and J 0 bases, with 13 bases left between them. The germline CDR1 and CDR2 sequences are LNHDA and SQIVND (reference sequence). CDR3 bases: TGTGCCAGTAGTATAGTCCTGGCAGGAGTTAGCAATCAGCCCCAGCATTTT. This translates into CASSIVLAGVSNQPQHF. The full variable domain, rest sourced from reference TRBV19 and TRBJ1-5, is DGGITQSPKYLFRKEGQNVTLSCEQNLNHDAMYWYRQDPGQGLRLIYYSQIVNDFQKGDIAEGYSVSREKKESFPLTVTSAQKNPTAFYLCASSIVLAGVSNQPQHFGDGTRLSIL.

This clone was picked up one time. The V call is TRBV7-2, the J call TRBJ2-2; D is ambiguous. Trimming removed 2 bases from V and 0 bases from J, with 10 bases in between. This CDR3 is 16 amino acids long. From germline, CDR1 is SGHTA and CDR2 FQGNSA. This CDR3 is CASSLFSAANTGELFF. The CDR3, as DNA: TGTGCCAGCAGCTTATTCTCGGCAGCGAACACCGGGGAGCTGTTTTTT.

CDR3 sequence: CASSRGQGLETQYF. Here the CDR3 DNA reads TGTGCCAGCAGCCGGGGACAGGGGTTGGAGACCCAGTACTTC. The genes are TRBV7-9 and TRBJ2-5; 10 positions agree with TRBD1. CDR3 length: 14 residues. The junction had 5 bases not matched to a gene; V was cut back by 5 bases and J by 5 bases. CDR1 SEHNR and CDR2 FQNEAQ come from the germline V gene (reference sequence). Full variable domain (missing parts from reference TRBV7-9 and TRBJ2-5): DTGVSQNPRHKITKRGQNVTFRCDPISEHNRLYWYRQTLGQGPEFLTYFQNEAQLEKSRLLSDRFSAERPKGSFSTLEIQRTEQGDSAMYLCASSRGQGLETQYFGPGTRLLVL.

The chain employs TRBV2 and TRBJ2-1; D possibly corresponds to TRBD2 (7 bases). Germline V gene sequence: CDR1 SNHLY, CDR2 FYNNEI. V lost 8 bases, J lost 4 bases, and 9 bases lay in between. This CDR3 is 12 amino acids long. The CDR3 is CASGGAYNEQFF. The CDR3 nucleotides read TGTGCCAGCGGGGGGGCTTACAATGAGCAGTTCTTC.

The chain employs TRBV6-1 and TRBJ1-2, with D possibly being TRBD1 (6 bases). CDR1 is MNHNS and CDR2 is SASEGT in the germline V gene. This CDR3 has 11 amino acids. Trimming took 8 bases from V and 3 from J, leaving 7 bases between them. DNA for the CDR3: TGTGCCAGCGGACAGTACTATGGCTACACCTTC. This gives the protein CASGQYYGYTF.

This sequence joins TRBV25-1 and TRBJ1-1; TRBD1 might be the D (6 bases). CDR1 is MGHDK, CDR2 SYGVNS, per germline. Trimming took off 1 base at V and 5 bases at J, with 11 bases between the two ends. The CDR3 totals 14 residues. The CDR3 protein is CASSELQGETEAFF. For the CDR3, the DNA is TGTGCCAGCAGTGAATTACAGGGTGAAACTGAAGCTTTCTTT.

V is TRBV2 and J is TRBJ2-1; 8 nucleotides align to TRBD1. CDR1 and CDR2 from the germline V gene are SNHLY and FYNNEI. There are 17 residues in the CDR3. V shed 7 bases, J shed 4 bases, and the junction held 15 bases outside the gene matches. The CDR3 DNA sequence: TGTGCCAGCAATAAAATCTCCTCGGGACAGGTTTACAATGAGCAGTTCTTC. Its protein product is CASNKISSGQVYNEQFF.

The chain is built from TRBV4-2 and TRBJ2-3, with TRBD2 matching over 7 bases. The CDR3 extends over 16 amino acids. V shed 1 base and J 6 bases; nucleotides not matched to a gene: 10. Germline V gene data show CDR1 as LGHNA and CDR2 as YNFKEQ. The CDR3 sequence: CASSQGSGGPPDTQYF. Written as DNA, the CDR3 is TGTGCCAGCAGCCAAGGGTCGGGGGGACCCCCCGATACGCAGTATTTT.